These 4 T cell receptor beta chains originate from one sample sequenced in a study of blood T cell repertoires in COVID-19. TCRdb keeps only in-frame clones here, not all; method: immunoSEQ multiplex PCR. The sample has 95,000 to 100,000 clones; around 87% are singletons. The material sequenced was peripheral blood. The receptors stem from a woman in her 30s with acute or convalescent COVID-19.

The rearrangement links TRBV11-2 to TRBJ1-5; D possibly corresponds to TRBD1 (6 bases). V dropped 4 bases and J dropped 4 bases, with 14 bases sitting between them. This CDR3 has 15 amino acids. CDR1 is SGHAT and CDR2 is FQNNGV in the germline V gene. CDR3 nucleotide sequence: TGTGCCAGCAGCTCGGACAGCACCGCAAATCAGCCCCAGCATTTT. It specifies CASSSDSTANQPQHF.

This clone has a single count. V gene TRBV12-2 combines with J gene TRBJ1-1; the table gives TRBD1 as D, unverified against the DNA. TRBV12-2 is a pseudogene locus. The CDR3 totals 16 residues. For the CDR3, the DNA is TGTGCAAGTCGCTTAGATCCCCCTCGACAGAACACTGAAGCTTTCTTT. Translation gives CASRLDPPRQNTEAFF.

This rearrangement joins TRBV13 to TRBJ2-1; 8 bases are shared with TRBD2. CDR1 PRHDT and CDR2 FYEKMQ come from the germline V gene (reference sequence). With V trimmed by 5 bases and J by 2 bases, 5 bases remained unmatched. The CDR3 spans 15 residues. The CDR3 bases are TGTGCCAGCAGCCGGGAAGCGGGGGCCTACAATGAGCAGTTCTTC. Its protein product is CASSREAGAYNEQFF.

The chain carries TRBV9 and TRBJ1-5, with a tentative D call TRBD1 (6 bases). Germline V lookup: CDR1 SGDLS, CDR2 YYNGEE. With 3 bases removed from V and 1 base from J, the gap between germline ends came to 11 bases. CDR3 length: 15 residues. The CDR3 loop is CASSENTGSNQPQHF. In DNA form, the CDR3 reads TGTGCCAGCAGCGAAAACACAGGGAGCAATCAGCCCCAGCATTTT.